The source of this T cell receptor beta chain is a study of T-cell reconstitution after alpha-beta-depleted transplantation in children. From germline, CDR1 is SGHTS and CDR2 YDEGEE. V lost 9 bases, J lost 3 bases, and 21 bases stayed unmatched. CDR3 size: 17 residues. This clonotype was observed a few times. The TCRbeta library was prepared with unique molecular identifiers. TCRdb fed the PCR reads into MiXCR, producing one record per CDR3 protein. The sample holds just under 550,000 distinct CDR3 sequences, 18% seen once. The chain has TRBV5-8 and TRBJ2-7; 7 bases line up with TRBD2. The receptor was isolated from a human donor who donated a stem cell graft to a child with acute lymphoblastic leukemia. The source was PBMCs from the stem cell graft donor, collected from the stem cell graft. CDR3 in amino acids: CATPSGTNAFNLYEQYF. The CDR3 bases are TGTGCCACCCCGTCCGGGACTAACGCCTTTAACCTCTACGAGCAGTACTTC.